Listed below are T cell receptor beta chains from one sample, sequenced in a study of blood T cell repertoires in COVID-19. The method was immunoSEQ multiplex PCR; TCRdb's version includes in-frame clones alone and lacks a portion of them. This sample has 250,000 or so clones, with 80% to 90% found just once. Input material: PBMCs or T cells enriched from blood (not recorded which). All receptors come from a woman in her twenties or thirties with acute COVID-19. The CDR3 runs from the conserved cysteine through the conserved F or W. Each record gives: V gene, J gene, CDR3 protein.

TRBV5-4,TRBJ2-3,CASSLQRGEADTQYF
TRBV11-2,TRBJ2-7,CASSLVRDYEQYF
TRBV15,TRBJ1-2,CATSRAFSYGYTF
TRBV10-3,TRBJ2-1,CAISGRDRVGNEQFF
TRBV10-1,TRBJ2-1,CASSSSGGPYNEQFF
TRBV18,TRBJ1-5,CASSKNPGQDSISNQPQHF
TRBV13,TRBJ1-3,CASRYSKGGSGNTIYF
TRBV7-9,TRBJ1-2,CASSWDLSIEYGYTF
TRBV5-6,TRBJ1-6,CASSGGVSPLHF
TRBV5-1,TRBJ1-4,CASSLTGATNEKLFF
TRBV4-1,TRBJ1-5,CASSYRDSSNQPQHF
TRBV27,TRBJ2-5,CASSFHIPGLAGVETQYF
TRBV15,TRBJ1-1,CATSTEEGKAFF
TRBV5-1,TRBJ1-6,CASSLTGTGDSPLHF
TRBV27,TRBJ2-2,CASSNSGRGANTGELFF
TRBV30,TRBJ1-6,CAWRKSTRTYNSPLHF
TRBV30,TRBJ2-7,CAWSVQGQVAYEQYF
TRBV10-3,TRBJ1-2,CAISDTAIGQDRYTF
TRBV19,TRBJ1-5,CASSMGGVDQPQHF
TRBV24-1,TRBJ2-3,CATSARGHSTDTQYF
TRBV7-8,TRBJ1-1,CASSLRDSTFEAFF
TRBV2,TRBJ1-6,CACYADTDSPLHF
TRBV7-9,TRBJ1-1,CASSPPGTGNTEAFF
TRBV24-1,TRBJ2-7,CATSEPDRGPYEQYF
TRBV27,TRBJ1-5,CASSFESNQPQHF
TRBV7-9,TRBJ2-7,CASSGSGTGGSYEQYF
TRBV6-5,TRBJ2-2,CASSYSSLNTGELFF
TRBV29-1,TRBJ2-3,CSVEDSGLGQGSWDTQYF
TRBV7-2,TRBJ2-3,CASSIGQGATDTQYF
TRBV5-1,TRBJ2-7,CASSLAVGISYEQYF
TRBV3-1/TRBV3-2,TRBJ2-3,CASSQVMGTGGADTQYF
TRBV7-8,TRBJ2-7,CASSYDREEEQYF
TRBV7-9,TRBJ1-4,CASSLGASEKLFF
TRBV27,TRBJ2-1,CASSPGLRLAGEQFF
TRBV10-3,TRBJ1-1,CAISGTGFYAFF
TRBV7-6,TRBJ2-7,CASSRPAGTGVPYEQYF